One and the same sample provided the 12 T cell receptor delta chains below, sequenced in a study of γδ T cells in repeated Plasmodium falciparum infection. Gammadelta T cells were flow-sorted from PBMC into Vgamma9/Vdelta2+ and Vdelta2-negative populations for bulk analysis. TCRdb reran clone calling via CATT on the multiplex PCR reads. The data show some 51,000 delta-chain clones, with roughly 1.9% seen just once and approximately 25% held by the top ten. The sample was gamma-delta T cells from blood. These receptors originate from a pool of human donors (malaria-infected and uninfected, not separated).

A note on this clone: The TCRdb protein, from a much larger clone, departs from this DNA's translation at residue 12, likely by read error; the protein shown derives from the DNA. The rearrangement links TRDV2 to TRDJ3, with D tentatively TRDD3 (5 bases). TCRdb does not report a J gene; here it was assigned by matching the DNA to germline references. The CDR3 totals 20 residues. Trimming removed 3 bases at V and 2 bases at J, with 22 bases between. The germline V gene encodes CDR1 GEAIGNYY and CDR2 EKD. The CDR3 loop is CACDFRAGRYSAWDTRQMFF. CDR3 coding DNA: TGTGCCTGTGACTTCCGTGCTGGGAGATACTCCGCCTGGGACACCCGACAGATGTTTTTC.

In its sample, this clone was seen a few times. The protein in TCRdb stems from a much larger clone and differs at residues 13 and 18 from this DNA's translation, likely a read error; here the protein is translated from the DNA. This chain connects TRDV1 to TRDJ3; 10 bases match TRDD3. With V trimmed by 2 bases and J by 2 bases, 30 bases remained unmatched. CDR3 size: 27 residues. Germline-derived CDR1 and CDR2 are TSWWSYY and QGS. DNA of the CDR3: TGTGCTCTTGGGGAAACTGGGCCCAAACTCACATCCCTTCGGGGGATACGCAGTCCCTGGGACACCCGACAGATGTTTTTC. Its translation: CALGETGPKLTSLRGIRSPWDTRQMFF.

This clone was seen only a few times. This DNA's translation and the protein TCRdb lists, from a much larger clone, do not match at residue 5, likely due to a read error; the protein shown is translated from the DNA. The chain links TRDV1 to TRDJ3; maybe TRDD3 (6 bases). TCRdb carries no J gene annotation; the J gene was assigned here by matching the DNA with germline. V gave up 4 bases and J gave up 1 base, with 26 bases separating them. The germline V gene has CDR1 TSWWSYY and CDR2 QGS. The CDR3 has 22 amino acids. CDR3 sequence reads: CALGGHGLRRDIGSWDTRQMFF. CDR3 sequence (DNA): TGTGCTCTTGGGGGACATGGCCTCAGGAGGGATATTGGATCCTGGGACACCCGACAGATGTTTTTC.

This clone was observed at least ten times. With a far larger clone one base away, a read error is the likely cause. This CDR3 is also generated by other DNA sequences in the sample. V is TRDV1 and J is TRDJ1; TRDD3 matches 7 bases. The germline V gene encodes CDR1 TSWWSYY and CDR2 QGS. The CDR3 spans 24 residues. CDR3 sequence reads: CALGELTPLPPRWGWGNGYMGLIF. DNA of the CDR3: TGTGCTCTCGGGGAACTCACTCCACTTCCACCCCGTTGGGGGTGGGGGAACGGTTATATGGGACTCATCTTT.

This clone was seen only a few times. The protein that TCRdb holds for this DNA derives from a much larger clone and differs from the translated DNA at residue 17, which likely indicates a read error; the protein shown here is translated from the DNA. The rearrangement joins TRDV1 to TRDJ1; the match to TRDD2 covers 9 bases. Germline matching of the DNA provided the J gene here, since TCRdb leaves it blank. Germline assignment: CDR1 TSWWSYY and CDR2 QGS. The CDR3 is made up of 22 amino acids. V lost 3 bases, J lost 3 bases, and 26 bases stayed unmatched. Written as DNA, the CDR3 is TGTGCTCTTGGGGACGGGGCCTTCCTACGTCGTTGGGGGCCACTGTACGCCGATAAACTCATCTTT. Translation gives CALGDGAFLRRWGPLYADKLIF.

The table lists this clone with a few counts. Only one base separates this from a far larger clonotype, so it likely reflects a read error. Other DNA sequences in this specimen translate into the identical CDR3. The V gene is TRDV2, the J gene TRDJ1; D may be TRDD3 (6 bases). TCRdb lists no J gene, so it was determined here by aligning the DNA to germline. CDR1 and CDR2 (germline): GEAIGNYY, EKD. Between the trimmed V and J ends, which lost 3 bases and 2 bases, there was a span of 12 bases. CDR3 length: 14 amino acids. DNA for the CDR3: TGTGCCTGTGACTCTCTGGGGACTACCGATAAACTCATCTTT. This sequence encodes CACDSLGTTDKLIF.

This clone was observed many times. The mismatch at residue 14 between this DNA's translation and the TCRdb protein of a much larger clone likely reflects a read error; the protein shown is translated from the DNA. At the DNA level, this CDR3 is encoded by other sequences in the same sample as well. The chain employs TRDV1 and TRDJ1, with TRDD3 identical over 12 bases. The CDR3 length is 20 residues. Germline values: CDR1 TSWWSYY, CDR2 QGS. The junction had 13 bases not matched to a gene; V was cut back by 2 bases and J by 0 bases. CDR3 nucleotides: TGTGCTCTTGGGGAAGGTCTACCGTACTGGGGGATACCGCACACCGATAAACTCATCTTT. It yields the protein CALGEGLPYWGIPHTDKLIF.

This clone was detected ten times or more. In DNA, the CDR3 is TGTGCCTGTGATGCCATTCAAGTTCCGGAAGAGGATACGCGTGGTTTATCGACCGATAAACTCATCTTT. Protein product: CACDAIQVPEEDTRGLSTDKLIF. The V call is TRDV2, the J call TRDJ1; TRDD3 matches 7 bases. The germline gives CDR1 GEAIGNYY, CDR2 EKD. Unmatched junction bases numbered 33, after V lost 4 bases and J lost 2 bases. There are 23 residues in the CDR3.

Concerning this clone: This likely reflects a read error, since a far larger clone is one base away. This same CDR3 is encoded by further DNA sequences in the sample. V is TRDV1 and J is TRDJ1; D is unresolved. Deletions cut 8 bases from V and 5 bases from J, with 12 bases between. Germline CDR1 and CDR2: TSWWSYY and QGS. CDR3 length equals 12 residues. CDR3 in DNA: TGTGCTCTTTTGGAGGCACCAGATAAACTCATCTTT. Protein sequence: CALLEAPDKLIF.

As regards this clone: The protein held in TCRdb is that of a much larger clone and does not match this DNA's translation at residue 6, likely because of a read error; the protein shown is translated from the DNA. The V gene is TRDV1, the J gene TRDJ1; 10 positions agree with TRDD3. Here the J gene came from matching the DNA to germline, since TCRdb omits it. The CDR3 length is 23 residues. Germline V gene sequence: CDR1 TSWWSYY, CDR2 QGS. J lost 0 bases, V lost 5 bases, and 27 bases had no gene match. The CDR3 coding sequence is TGTGCTCTTGGGTCTCTGTATAGTTCAGCCTTCCATAGGGGGATACGCTACACCGATAAACTCATCTTT. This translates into CALGSLYSSAFHRGIRYTDKLIF.

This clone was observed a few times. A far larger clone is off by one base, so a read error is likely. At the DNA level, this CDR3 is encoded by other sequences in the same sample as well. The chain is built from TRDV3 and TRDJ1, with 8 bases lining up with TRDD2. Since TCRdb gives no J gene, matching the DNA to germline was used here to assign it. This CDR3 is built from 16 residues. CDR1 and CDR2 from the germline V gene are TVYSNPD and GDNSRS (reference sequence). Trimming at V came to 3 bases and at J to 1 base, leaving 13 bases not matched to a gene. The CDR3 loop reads CAFGPLPKGSTDKLIF. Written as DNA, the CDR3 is TGTGCCTTCGGCCCCCTTCCTAAGGGGTCCACCGATAAACTCATCTTT.

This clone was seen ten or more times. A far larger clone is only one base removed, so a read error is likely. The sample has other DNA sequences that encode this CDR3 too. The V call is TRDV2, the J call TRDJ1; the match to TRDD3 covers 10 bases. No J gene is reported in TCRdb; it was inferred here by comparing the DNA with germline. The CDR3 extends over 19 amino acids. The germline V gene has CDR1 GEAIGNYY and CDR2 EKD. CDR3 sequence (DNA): TGTGCTTGTGACACCGTAGGGGGGATACGCCGGCACCACACCGATAAACTCATCTTT. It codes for CACDTVGGIRRHHTDKLIF.